This T cell receptor (beta chain) appears in the sequencing data of a study of blood T cell repertoires in COVID-19. Study context: COVID-19 samples collected from the United States, Italy and Spain covered acute and convalescent phases. The cDNA or gDNA used as material had been derived from T cells, B-cell-depleted T cells, or PBMCs.

The CDR3 sequence is 13 residues long. CDR1 is SEHNR, CDR2 FQNEAQ, per germline (reference sequence). V was pared by 3 bases and J by 2 bases, with 7 bases between. Authors' methods: Researchers report that nucleated cell counts were estimated from reference gene primer amplification. Produced via immunoSEQ multiplex PCR; TCRdb's table is partial and in-frame only. V and J calls plus clone size are reproduced from that table; the DNA served to infer D and trimming. The data hold around 100,000 clones, with more than 75% observed a single time. A note on this clone: This same CDR3 is encoded by further DNA sequences in the sample.

The rearrangement links TRBV7-9 to TRBJ1-1; D is unresolved. Sequencing input: peripheral blood. The receptor was isolated from a man in his sixties or seventies with acute or convalescent COVID-19. DNA of the CDR3: TGTGCCAGCAGCTTTAGTCTTAACACTGAAGCTTTCTTT. This encodes CASSFSLNTEAFF. The complete variable domain, with remaining parts taken from reference TRBV7-9 and TRBJ1-1, reads DTGVSQNPRHKITKRGQNVTFRCDPISEHNRLYWYRQTLGQGPEFLTYFQNEAQLEKSRLLSDRFSAERPKGSFSTLEIQRTEQGDSAMYLCASSFSLNTEAFFGQGTRLTVV.